This paragraph covers one TCR beta chain sequence. The source of the sample is a study of blood T cell repertoires in COVID-19. Study-level background: Italy, Spain and the United States were the sources of the convalescent and acute COVID-19 samples. Sample material is recorded as cDNA or gDNA derived from T cells, B-cell-depleted T cells, or PBMCs.

CDR1 is MNHEY, CDR2 SMNVEV, per germline (reference sequence). The CDR3 is 13 residues long. Trimming cost V 6 bases and J 8 bases, with 16 bases left between them. In the original processing: Reference gene primers were amplified, and this amplification served to estimate nucleated cell counts. Libraries were prepared by immunoSEQ multiplex PCR; TCRdb keeps only in-frame clonotypes and omits some of them. V, J and clone size derive from that table, while D and trimming were established from the DNA sequence. In the table there are about 88,000 clones, over 75% of which are singletons. The sample was peripheral blood. The source is a man of 80 years or more with acute or convalescent COVID-19. The chain combines TRBV27 with TRBJ1-2, with D perhaps matching TRBD1 (5 bases). The DNA of the CDR3 is TGTGCCAGCAGCGTTGCATGGGAGGGGGGCTACACCTTC. Its translation is CASSVAWEGGYTF.